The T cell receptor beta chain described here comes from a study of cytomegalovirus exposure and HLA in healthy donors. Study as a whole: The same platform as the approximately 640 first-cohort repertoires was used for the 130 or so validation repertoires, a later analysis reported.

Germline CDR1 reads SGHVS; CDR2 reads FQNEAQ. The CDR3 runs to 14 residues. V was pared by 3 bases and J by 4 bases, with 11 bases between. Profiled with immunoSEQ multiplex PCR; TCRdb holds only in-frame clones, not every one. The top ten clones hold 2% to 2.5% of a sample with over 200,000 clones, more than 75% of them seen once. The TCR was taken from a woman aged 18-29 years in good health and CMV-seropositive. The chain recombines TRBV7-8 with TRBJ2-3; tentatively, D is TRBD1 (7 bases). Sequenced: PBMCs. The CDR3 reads CASSFVRGADTQYF. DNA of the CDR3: TGTGCCAGCAGCTTCGTCAGGGGGGCAGATACGCAGTATTTT.